Following are 21 T cell receptor beta chains from one sample sequenced in a study of blood T cell repertoires in COVID-19. Using immunoSEQ multiplex PCR, the repertoire was profiled, and TCRdb retains in-frame clones only, with some absent. This sample has 140,000 to 150,000 clones, with more than 60% found just once. The sequenced sample was peripheral blood. These receptors were obtained from a woman in her sixties with acute or convalescent COVID-19.

The V and J genes are TRBV3-1 (or the pseudogene TRBV3-2) and TRBJ2-7; D is unresolved. The CDR3 extends over 11 amino acids. V lost 8 bases to trimming and J lost 6 bases, with 11 bases between them. Germline CDR1 LGHDT, CDR2 YNNKEL (reference sequence). As DNA, the CDR3 is TGTGCCAGCGGGCAGGTAGGCGAGCAGTACTTC. It specifies CASGQVGEQYF.

The genes are TRBV28 and TRBJ1-5; 11 bases line up with TRBD1. The germline gives CDR1 MDHEN, CDR2 SYDVKM. The V gene end was trimmed by 6 bases and the J gene end by 5 bases; junction bases not matched to a gene: 3. The length of the CDR3 is 14 residues. The CDR3 reads CASRGQGAHQPQHF. The CDR3 bases are TGTGCCAGCAGAGGACAGGGGGCTCATCAGCCCCAGCATTTT. Drawing the rest from reference TRBV28 and TRBJ1-5, the complete variable domain is DVKVTQSSRYLVKRTGEKVFLECVQDMDHENMFWYRQDPGLGLRLIYFSYDVKMKEKGDIPEGYSVSREKKERFSLILESASTNQTSMYLCASRGQGAHQPQHFGDGTRLSIL.

V is TRBV18 and J is TRBJ1-5; no definite D call. V dropped 5 bases and J dropped 3 bases, with 8 bases sitting between them. The CDR3 extends over 13 amino acids. Germline V gives CDR1 KGHSH, CDR2 LQKENI. CDR3: CASSEGNNQPQHF. CDR3 bases: TGTGCCAGCTCAGAGGGTAACAATCAGCCCCAGCATTTT.

V gene TRBV10-3 combines with J gene TRBJ2-7, with 7 positions matching TRBD1. Looked up from germline, CDR1 is ENHRY and CDR2 is SYGVKD. The CDR3 has 14 amino acids. V gave up 9 bases and J gave up 5 bases; unmatched junction bases: 13. In nucleotides, the CDR3 is TGTGCCATTAGACAGACAGGGAATTCGGACGAGCAGTACTTC. Translated: CAIRQTGNSDEQYF.

This clone was seen more than once but under ten times. V is TRBV6-6 and J is TRBJ2-3; 7 nucleotides line up with TRBD1. CDR3 length: 17 amino acids. J lost 0 bases, V lost 5 bases, and 11 bases had no gene match. The germline gives CDR1 MNHNY, CDR2 SVGAGI (reference sequence). The CDR3 DNA follows: TGTGCCAGCAGTCCCGGGACAGCGCTCGCTAGCACAGATACGCAGTATTTT. Translating gives CASSPGTALASTDTQYF.

The CDR3 loop reads CASSPQGASKPQHF. The DNA for the CDR3 is TGTGCCAGCAGTCCCCAGGGGGCTAGTAAGCCCCAGCATTTT. This chain joins TRBV27 and TRBJ1-5, with 8 bases matching TRBD1. Per germline, CDR1 MNHEY and CDR2 SMNVEV (reference sequence). This CDR3 region has 14 residues. The J segment lost 8 bases and the V segment lost 5 bases, leaving 8 bases of the junction unmatched.

The J gene is TRBJ2-3, the V gene TRBV4-1; the match to TRBD1 covers 9 bases. CDR3 length: 15 residues. The germline V gene encodes CDR1 MGHRA and CDR2 YSYEKL. The J segment lost 3 bases and the V segment lost 6 bases, leaving 7 bases of the junction unmatched. CDR3 sequence reads: CASSQYDRGTDTQYF. The CDR3 DNA reads TGCGCCAGCAGTCAATATGACAGGGGGACAGATACGCAGTATTTT.

The chain uses TRBV7-2 and TRBJ2-7; weak D call: TRBD1 (6 bases). Looked up from germline, CDR1 is SGHTA and CDR2 is FQGNSA. Trimming took off 5 bases at V and 6 bases at J, with 11 bases between the two ends. The CDR3 runs to 12 residues. The chain's CDR3 is CASSRTGREQYF. The CDR3 nucleotides read TGTGCCAGCAGCCGCACAGGGCGCGAGCAGTACTTC.

The chain links TRBV5-1 to TRBJ2-3, with D possibly being TRBD1 (5 bases). The germline V and J ends were trimmed by 0 bases and 0 bases, with 8 bases remaining between them. Germline lookup yields CDR1 SGHRS and CDR2 YFSETQ. The CDR3 loop spans 15 amino acids. CDR3 sequence reads: CASSLVGASTDTQYF. DNA of the CDR3: TGCGCCAGCAGCTTGGTTGGGGCTAGCACAGATACGCAGTATTTT.

This clone was seen only a few times. The V gene is TRBV11-2, the J gene TRBJ2-7; 7 bases are a match to TRBD1. There are 14 residues in the CDR3. Per the germline V gene, CDR1 is SGHAT and CDR2 is FQNNGV. Trimming took 5 bases from V and 0 from J; bases not matched to a gene: 4. CDR3: CASSPRTGSYEQYF. CDR3 DNA: TGTGCCAGCAGCCCCCGGACAGGCTCCTACGAGCAGTACTTC.

The chain couples TRBV5-1 to TRBJ1-1; TRBD1 agrees at 9 bases. J gave up 4 bases and V 4 bases, and 11 bases lay outside the gene matches. This CDR3 has 16 amino acids. In germline, CDR1 is SGHRS, CDR2 YFSETQ. The chain's CDR3 is CASSRDNRGRRTEAFF. CDR3 coding DNA: TGCGCCAGCAGCCGTGATAACAGGGGGCGCCGCACTGAAGCTTTCTTT.

The table lists this clone with a count of one. In DNA form, the CDR3 reads TGTGCCTGGGACTACCGCTACGAGCAGTACTTC. Its translation is CAWDYRYEQYF. The V and J genes are TRBV30 and TRBJ2-7; TRBD2 might be the D (5 bases). The germline CDR1 and CDR2 sequences are GTSNPN and SVGIG (reference sequence). V shed 5 bases and J shed 3 bases, with 8 bases lying between them. The CDR3 contains 11 residues.

CDR3 sequence: CASSLRVEETDTQYF. The CDR3 DNA reads as TGCGCCAGCAGCTTGCGGGTTGAGGAAACAGATACGCAGTATTTT. This chain uses TRBV5-1 with TRBJ2-3, with D unresolved. Germline V CDR1 and CDR2: SGHRS, YFSETQ. V was clipped by 1 base and J by 3 bases, with 12 bases between them. The CDR3 covers 15 residues.

The chain carries TRBV5-1 and TRBJ2-7, with 10 bases lining up with TRBD2. The germline CDR1 and CDR2 sequences are SGHRS and YFSETQ. The CDR3 is 12 residues long. V dropped 7 bases and J dropped 6; count of bases not matched to a gene: 4. CDR3 residues: CASGLAVGEQYF. The CDR3 DNA reads as TGCGCCAGCGGACTAGCGGTTGGCGAGCAGTACTTC.

The chain uses TRBV6-5 and TRBJ1-3; D gene uncertain. The CDR3 is 14 amino acids. V was pared by 5 bases and J by 0 bases, with 8 bases between. Germline V lookup: CDR1 MNHEY, CDR2 SVGAGI. The CDR3 here is CASSLDLSGNTIYF. The CDR3, as DNA: TGTGCCAGCAGTCTAGACCTCTCTGGAAACACCATATATTTT.

The V and J genes are TRBV19 and TRBJ1-1; D gene unclear. Germline V gives CDR1 LNHDA, CDR2 SQIVND (reference sequence). This CDR3 has 11 amino acids. V was cut by 7 bases and J by 0 bases, with 3 bases left in between. CDR3 in amino acids: CASILNTEAFF. The CDR3 bases are TGTGCCAGTATCTTGAACACTGAAGCTTTCTTT.

This sequence joins TRBV18 and TRBJ1-4, with unresolved D. The CDR3 sequence is 17 residues long. The germline V and J ends were trimmed by 5 bases and 0 bases, with 16 bases remaining between them. Germline assignment: CDR1 KGHSH and CDR2 LQKENI. The CDR3 DNA is TGTGCCAGCTCATTGGGCAGAATACACACAACTAATGAAAAACTGTTTTTT. This encodes CASSLGRIHTTNEKLFF.

V and J are TRBV18 and TRBJ1-3; the D gene is possibly TRBD1 (6 bases). CDR1 is KGHSH and CDR2 is LQKENI in the germline V gene. V was trimmed by 2 bases and J by 4 bases, leaving 6 bases between them. This CDR3 region has 13 residues. The CDR3 reads CASSPGQGNTIYF. The CDR3 region has the DNA TGTGCCAGCTCACCAGGACAGGGAAACACCATATATTTT.

V and J are TRBV2 and TRBJ1-2; TRBD1 might be the D (6 bases). CDR3 length: 15 amino acids. V lost 7 bases and J lost 3, with 18 bases in between. CDR1 and CDR2 (germline): SNHLY, FYNNEI. The CDR3 DNA sequence: TGTGCCAGCACCGAAGGGGGAGGGGCGCACTATGGCTACACCTTC. It translates to CASTEGGGAHYGYTF. Looking up the rest from reference TRBV2 and TRBJ1-2 gives the full variable domain: EPEVTQTPSHQVTQMGQEVILRCVPISNHLYFYWYRQILGQKVEFLVSFYNNEISEKSEIFDDQFSVERPDGSNFTLKIRSTKLEDSAMYFCASTEGGGAHYGYTFGSGTRLTVV.

The chain has TRBV6-5 and TRBJ2-7; 8 nucleotides align to TRBD1. V was clipped by 8 bases and J by 2 bases; unmatched bases: 5. The CDR3 runs 13 residues. CDR1 and CDR2 from the germline V gene are MNHEY and SVGAGI. The CDR3 spells CASRAGGPYEQYF. The CDR3 nucleotides are TGTGCCAGCCGGGCAGGGGGCCCCTACGAGCAGTACTTC.

This chain uses TRBV11-2 with TRBJ2-1; a weak D match, TRBD1 (6 bases). Germline assignment: CDR1 SGHAT and CDR2 FQNNGV. This CDR3 is built from 16 residues. V was trimmed by 4 bases and J by 4 bases, leaving 17 bases between them. Written as DNA, the CDR3 is TGTGCCAGCAGCTGGCCATTCTCAGGGGATTACAATGAGCAGTTCTTC. Its protein product is CASSWPFSGDYNEQFF.